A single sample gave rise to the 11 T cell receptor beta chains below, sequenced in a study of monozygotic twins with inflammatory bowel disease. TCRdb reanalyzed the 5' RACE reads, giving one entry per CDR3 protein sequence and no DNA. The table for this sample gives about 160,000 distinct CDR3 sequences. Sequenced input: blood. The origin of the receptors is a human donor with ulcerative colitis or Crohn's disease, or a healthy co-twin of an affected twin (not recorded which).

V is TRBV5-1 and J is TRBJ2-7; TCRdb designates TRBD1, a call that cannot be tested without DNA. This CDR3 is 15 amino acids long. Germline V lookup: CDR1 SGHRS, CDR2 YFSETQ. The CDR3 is CASSLAGGDTDEQYF.

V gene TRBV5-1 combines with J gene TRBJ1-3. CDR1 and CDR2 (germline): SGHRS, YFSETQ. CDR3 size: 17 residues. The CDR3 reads CASSPESGFRSGNTIYF.

CDR3 protein: CASSLEWNTGELFF. The chain carries TRBV5-1 and TRBJ2-2. The CDR3 is 14 amino acids. Germline lookup yields CDR1 SGHRS and CDR2 YFSETQ.

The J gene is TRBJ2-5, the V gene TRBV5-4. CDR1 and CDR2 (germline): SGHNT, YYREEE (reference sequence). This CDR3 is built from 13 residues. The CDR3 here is CASSQLKEETQYF.

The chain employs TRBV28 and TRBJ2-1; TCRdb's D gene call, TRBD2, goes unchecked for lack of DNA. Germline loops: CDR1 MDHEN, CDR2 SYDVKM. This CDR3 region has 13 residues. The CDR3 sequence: CASRSPGLLKQFF.

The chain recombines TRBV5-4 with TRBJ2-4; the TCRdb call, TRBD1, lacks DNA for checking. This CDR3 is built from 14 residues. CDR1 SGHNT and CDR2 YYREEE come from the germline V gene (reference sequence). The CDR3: CASRPQGSGDIQYF.

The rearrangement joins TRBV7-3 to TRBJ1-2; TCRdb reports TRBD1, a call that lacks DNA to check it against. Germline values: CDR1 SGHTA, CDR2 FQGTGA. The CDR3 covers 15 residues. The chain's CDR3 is CASSLTGTEGYGYTF. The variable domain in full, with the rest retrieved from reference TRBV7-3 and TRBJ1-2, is GAGVSQTPSNKVTEKGKYVELRCDPISGHTALYWYRQSLGQGPEFLIYFQGTGAADDSGLPNDRFFAVRPEGSVSTLKIQRTERGDSAVYLCASSLTGTEGYGYTFGSGTRLTVV.

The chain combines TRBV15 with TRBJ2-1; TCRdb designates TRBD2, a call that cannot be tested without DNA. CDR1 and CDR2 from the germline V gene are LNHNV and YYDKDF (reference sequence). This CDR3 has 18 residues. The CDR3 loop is CATSTRARPRGGHNEQFF.

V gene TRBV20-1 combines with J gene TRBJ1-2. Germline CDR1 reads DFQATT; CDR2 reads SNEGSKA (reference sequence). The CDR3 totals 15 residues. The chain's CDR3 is CSASSAMGILGGYTF.

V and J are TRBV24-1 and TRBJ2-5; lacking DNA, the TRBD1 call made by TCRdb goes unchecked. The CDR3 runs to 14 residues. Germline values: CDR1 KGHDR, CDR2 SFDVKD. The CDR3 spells CATSDPDTKETQYF.

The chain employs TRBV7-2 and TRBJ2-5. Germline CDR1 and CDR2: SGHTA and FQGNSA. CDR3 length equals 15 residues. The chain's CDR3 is CASSLKHGIQETQYF.